This T cell receptor beta chain was recorded in a study of blood T cells in healthy people across ages. Germline V CDR1 and CDR2: SEHNR, FQNEAQ (reference sequence). The CDR3 runs to 14 residues. Deletions cut 3 bases from V and 4 bases from J, with 9 bases between. Next came a second PCR, run for about 6 to 12 cycles, which used a sample-barcoded 5' primer along with a J-beta primer mix. TCRdb used MiXCR to reprocess the 5' RACE reads, holding one entry per CDR3 protein. Here the sample spans about 540,000 distinct CDR3 sequences, 24% being singletons. This sample also belongs to another study, concerning T cells of mothers and their children. From that study: In each mother, TCR beta CDR3 reads exceeded 8 million; in each child, they numbered approximately 3 million. Slightly higher but non-significant overlap marked related mother-child pairs versus unrelated pairs.

The receptor's source is a boy under 18 in good health. This chain uses TRBV7-9 with TRBJ2-2; D is tentatively TRBD1 or TRBD2 (6 bases each). Sequencing was done on a sample of blood. CDR3 DNA: TGTGCCAGCAGCTTTTCGGGGGCCACCGGGGAGCTGTTTTTT. Protein: CASSFSGATGELFF.